The rows below give T cell receptor beta chains drawn from one sample of a study of blood T cell repertoires in COVID-19. Assay: immunoSEQ multiplex PCR; the TCRdb copy retains only in-frame clones and omits some. The table records about 200,000 clones, 94% of them present only once. Input material: peripheral blood. The receptors stem from a man between 25 and 39 years old with COVID-19, enrolled during active disease. Each CDR3 is given with its conserved first and last residue. The order of the fields is CDR3 DNA, CDR3 protein, J gene, D gene, clone size, V gene. A D gene is named only where the DNA matches it firmly. The listing skips clone size in some rows; elsewhere it reads once, few, many or a size class.

CDR3 DNA: TGTGCCAGTAGTCCTCAAAAAGGACAGCAGAACACTGAAGCTTTCTTT
CDR3 protein: CASSPQKGQQNTEAFF
J gene: TRBJ1-1
D gene: NA
clone size: NA
V gene: TRBV19

CDR3 DNA: TGTGCCAGCAGCTCCTCCCCCGGGGAGCTGTTTTTT
CDR3 protein: CASSSSPGELFF
J gene: TRBJ2-2
D gene: NA
clone size: NA
V gene: TRBV11-3

CDR3 DNA: TGTGCCTGGAGTGTAGCCAGGGGCACAGATACGCAGTATTTT
CDR3 protein: CAWSVARGTDTQYF
J gene: TRBJ2-3
D gene: NA
clone size: NA
V gene: TRBV30

CDR3 DNA: TGTGCCAGCAGCTTAAAGGTGACCGACAGTTCACCCCTCCACTTT
CDR3 protein: CASSLKVTDSSPLHF
J gene: TRBJ1-6
D gene: NA
clone size: NA
V gene: TRBV7-3

CDR3 DNA: TGTGCCAGCAGTGAGGCGGGGGGTGAGACTGAAGCTTTCTTT
CDR3 protein: CASSEAGGETEAFF
J gene: TRBJ1-1
D gene: NA
clone size: NA
V gene: TRBV6-4

CDR3 DNA: TGTGCCAGCAGTGAATCACTAGCGGGGGGTCAAGAGACCCAGTACTTC
CDR3 protein: CASSESLAGGQETQYF
J gene: TRBJ2-5
D gene: TRBD2
clone size: NA
V gene: TRBV2

CDR3 DNA: TGTGCCAGCAGTTTCACTAGACAGGAACATAATTCACCCCTCCACTTT
CDR3 protein: CASSFTRQEHNSPLHF
J gene: TRBJ1-6
D gene: NA
clone size: NA
V gene: TRBV6-6

CDR3 DNA: TGTGCCAGCAGCCTAACGACAGGGTTCACTGAAGCTTTCTTT
CDR3 protein: CASSLTTGFTEAFF
J gene: TRBJ1-1
D gene: TRBD1
clone size: once
V gene: TRBV3-1/TRBV3-2

CDR3 DNA: TGTGCCAGCAGCGACAGGGTGTTAAACTATGGCTACACCTTC
CDR3 protein: CASSDRVLNYGYTF
J gene: TRBJ1-2
D gene: TRBD1
clone size: NA
V gene: TRBV25-1

CDR3 DNA: TGTGCCAGTGGGGAGGTAACCCGGTCAAATAATTCACCCCTCCACTTT
CDR3 protein: CASGEVTRSNNSPLHF
J gene: TRBJ1-6
D gene: NA
clone size: NA
V gene: TRBV19

CDR3 DNA: TGTGCCAGCAGCTTGGGTTGGGGACAGGTTAACTATGGCTACACCTTC
CDR3 protein: CASSLGWGQVNYGYTF
J gene: TRBJ1-2
D gene: TRBD1
clone size: once
V gene: TRBV5-6

CDR3 DNA: TGTGCCTGGAGAGGACAGGGAACAAATCAGCCCCAGCATTTT
CDR3 protein: CAWRGQGTNQPQHF
J gene: TRBJ1-5
D gene: TRBD1
clone size: NA
V gene: TRBV30

CDR3 DNA: TGTGCCAGCGGGAGTAGTGGCAGGAGGAACACTGAAGCTTTCTTT
CDR3 protein: CASGSSGRRNTEAFF
J gene: TRBJ1-1
D gene: NA
clone size: NA
V gene: TRBV6-5

CDR3 DNA: TGCGCCAGCAGTGAGTCGTGGGGACAGTTGAACACTGAAGCTTTCTTT
CDR3 protein: CASSESWGQLNTEAFF
J gene: TRBJ1-1
D gene: TRBD1
clone size: NA
V gene: TRBV10-2

CDR3 DNA: TGTGCCTGGGGGGGGCCGGGACAGAGAAATGAAAAACTGTTTTTT
CDR3 protein: CAWGGPGQRNEKLFF
J gene: TRBJ1-4
D gene: TRBD1
clone size: NA
V gene: TRBV30

CDR3 DNA: TGTGCCAGCAGTGCCGGGGACAATCAGCCCCAGCATTTT
CDR3 protein: CASSAGDNQPQHF
J gene: TRBJ1-5
D gene: NA
clone size: NA
V gene: TRBV25-1

CDR3 DNA: TGTGCCAGCAGCTTAAGAGGCCGCACCGGGGAGCTGTTTTTT
CDR3 protein: CASSLRGRTGELFF
J gene: TRBJ2-2
D gene: NA
clone size: NA
V gene: TRBV7-9

CDR3 DNA: TGTGCCAGTAGTTCAACAGGGTTAATGGGCTATGGCTACACCTTC
CDR3 protein: CASSSTGLMGYGYTF
J gene: TRBJ1-2
D gene: NA
clone size: NA
V gene: TRBV19

CDR3 DNA: TGCGCCAGCAGTGTACAGGGTCGTGGGGAACTGTTTTTT
CDR3 protein: CASSVQGRGELFF
J gene: TRBJ1-4
D gene: NA
clone size: NA
V gene: TRBV10-2

CDR3 DNA: TGTGCCAGTAGTGCCGGGACAGGGAAGTCCGTCTATGGCTACACCTTC
CDR3 protein: CASSAGTGKSVYGYTF
J gene: TRBJ1-2
D gene: TRBD1
clone size: NA
V gene: TRBV19

CDR3 DNA: TGTGCCAGCAGCCCCAGGGTCGGCTCCTTCTATGGCTACACCTTC
CDR3 protein: CASSPRVGSFYGYTF
J gene: TRBJ1-2
D gene: NA
clone size: NA
V gene: TRBV3-1/TRBV3-2

CDR3 DNA: TGTGCCAGCAGTGAATATAGGGGGCAGGGTGAAAAACTGTTTTTT
CDR3 protein: CASSEYRGQGEKLFF
J gene: TRBJ1-4
D gene: TRBD1
clone size: NA
V gene: TRBV25-1

CDR3 DNA: TGTGCCAGCAGTGAAGGGGGGGGTCAGCCCCAGCATTTT
CDR3 protein: CASSEGGGQPQHF
J gene: TRBJ1-5
D gene: NA
clone size: once
V gene: TRBV6-1